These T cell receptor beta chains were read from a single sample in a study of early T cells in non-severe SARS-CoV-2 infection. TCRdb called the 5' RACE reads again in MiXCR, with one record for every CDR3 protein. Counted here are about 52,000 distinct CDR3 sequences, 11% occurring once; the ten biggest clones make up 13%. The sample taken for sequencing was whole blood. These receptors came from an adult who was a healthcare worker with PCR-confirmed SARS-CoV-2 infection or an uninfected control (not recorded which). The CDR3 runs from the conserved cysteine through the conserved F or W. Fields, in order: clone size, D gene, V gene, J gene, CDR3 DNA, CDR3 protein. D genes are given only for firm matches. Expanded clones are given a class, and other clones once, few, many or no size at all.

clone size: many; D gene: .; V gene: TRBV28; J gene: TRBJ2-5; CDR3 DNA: TGTGCCAGCAGGCGGCTCTGGGAAATGTACCAAGAGACCCAGTACTTC; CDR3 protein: CASRRLWEMYQETQYF
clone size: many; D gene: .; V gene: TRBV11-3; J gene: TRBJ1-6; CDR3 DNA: TGTGCCAGCAGCTTAGGCGGTGCAAATTCACCCCTCCACTTT; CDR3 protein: CASSLGGANSPLHF
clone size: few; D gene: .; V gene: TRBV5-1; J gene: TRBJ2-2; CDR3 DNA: TGCGCCAGCAGCCCCGGGGTCTTCAACACCGGGGAGCTGTTTTTT; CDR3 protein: CASSPGVFNTGELFF
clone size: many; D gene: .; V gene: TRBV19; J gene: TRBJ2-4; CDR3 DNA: TGTGCCAGTAGTACCGGGGACGGAACAAACATTCAGTACTTC; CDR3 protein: CASSTGDGTNIQYF
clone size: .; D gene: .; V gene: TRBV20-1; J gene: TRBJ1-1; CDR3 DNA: TGCAGTGCTAGAGATTTAGGGGCTATGAACACTGAAGCTTTCTTT; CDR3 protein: CSARDLGAMNTEAFF
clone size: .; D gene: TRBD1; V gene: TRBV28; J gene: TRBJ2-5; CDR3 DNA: TGTGCCACCCGGACAGGGTTTGGGACCCAGTACTTC; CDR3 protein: CATRTGFGTQYF
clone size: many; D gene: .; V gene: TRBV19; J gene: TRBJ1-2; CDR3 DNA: TGTGCCAGTAGTCTCTCCGGGACATCGGAATATGGCTACACCTTC; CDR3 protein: CASSLSGTSEYGYTF
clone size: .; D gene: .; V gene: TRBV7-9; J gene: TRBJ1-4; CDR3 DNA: TGTGCCAGCAGCTTAGGGTCGGCCCTGGGAAAACTGTTTTTT; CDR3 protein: CASSLGSALGKLFF
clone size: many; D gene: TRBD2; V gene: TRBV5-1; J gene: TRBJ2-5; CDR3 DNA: TGCGCCAGCAGCTTGGTCCCCACTAGCGGGGGAAAGACCCAGTACTTC; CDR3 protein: CASSLVPTSGGKTQYF
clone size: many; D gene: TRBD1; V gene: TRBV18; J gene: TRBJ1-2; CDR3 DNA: TGTGCCAGCTCGCCAGGGGGCTTCTACACCTTC; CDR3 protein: CASSPGGFYTF
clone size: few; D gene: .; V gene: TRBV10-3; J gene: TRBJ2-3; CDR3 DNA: TGTGCCATCACCTCGCAGGCCTCTAGCACAGATACGCAGTATTTT; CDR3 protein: CAITSQASSTDTQYF
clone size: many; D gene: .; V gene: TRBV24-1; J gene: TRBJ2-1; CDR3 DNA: TGTGCCACCAGTGATTATTTGCTCAATGAGCAGTTCTTC; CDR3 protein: CATSDYLLNEQFF
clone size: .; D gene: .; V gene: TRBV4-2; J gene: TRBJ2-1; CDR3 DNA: TGTGCCAGCAGCCGTAGCCCTCAGGGGTCCAATGAGCAGTTCTTC; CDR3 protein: CASSRSPQGSNEQFF
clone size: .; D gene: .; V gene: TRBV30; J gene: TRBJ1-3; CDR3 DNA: TGTGCCTGGAGTGCTGGTGCCTCCTCTGGAAACACCATATATTTT; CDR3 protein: CAWSAGASSGNTIYF
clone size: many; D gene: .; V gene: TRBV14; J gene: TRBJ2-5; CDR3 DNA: TGTGCCAGCAGCCAATACGGGTCACAAGAGACCCAGTACTTC; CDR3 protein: CASSQYGSQETQYF
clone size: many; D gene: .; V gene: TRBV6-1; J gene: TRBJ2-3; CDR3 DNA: TGTGCCAGCAGTGAAGCTAACAGGGAAGATACGCAGTATTTT; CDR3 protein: CASSEANREDTQYF
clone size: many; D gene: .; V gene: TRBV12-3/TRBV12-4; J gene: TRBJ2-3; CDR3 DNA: TGTGCCAGCACAACCCCCACCACCGGCGGGGACACAGATACGCAGTATTTT; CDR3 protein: CASTTPTTGGDTDTQYF
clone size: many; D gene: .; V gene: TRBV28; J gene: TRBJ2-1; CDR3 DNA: TGTGCCAGCAGTTTTTCTATGGGTGAGCAGTTCTTC; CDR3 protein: CASSFSMGEQFF
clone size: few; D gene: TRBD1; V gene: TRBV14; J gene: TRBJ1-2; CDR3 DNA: TGTGCCAGCAGCCAAGATCTAGGGGGCGATCGCTATGGCTACACCTTC; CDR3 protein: CASSQDLGGDRYGYTF
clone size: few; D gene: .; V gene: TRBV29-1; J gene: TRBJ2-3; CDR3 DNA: TGCAGCGTTGATGCGGGGGCCCTCACAGATACGCAGTATTTT; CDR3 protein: CSVDAGALTDTQYF
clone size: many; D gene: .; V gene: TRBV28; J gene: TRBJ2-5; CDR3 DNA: TGTGCCAGCAGTTTATTCGCCTGGGGGGCTAAGGAGACCCAGTACTTC; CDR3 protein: CASSLFAWGAKETQYF
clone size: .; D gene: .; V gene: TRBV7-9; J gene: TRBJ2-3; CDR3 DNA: TGTGCCAGCAGCTTAGCGGCCGACTTTGATACGCAGTATTTT; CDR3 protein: CASSLAADFDTQYF
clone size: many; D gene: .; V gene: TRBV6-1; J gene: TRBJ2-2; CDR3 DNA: TGTGCCAGCAGTGAATTGCGGGGAACCGGGGAGCTGTTTTTT; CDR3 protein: CASSELRGTGELFF
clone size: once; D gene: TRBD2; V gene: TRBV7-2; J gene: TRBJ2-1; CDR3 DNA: TGTGCCAGCAGCTGGCGGGAGTACAATGAGCAGTTCTTC; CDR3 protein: CASSWREYNEQFF
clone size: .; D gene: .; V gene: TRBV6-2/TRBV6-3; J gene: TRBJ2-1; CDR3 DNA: TGTGCCAGCAGTTACGGATCAGCTGAGCAGTTCTTC; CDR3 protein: CASSYGSAEQFF
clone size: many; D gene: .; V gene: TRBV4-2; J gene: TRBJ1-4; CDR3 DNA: TGTGCCAGCAGCCAAGATCAACAAATTAATGAAAAACTGTTTTTT; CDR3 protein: CASSQDQQINEKLFF
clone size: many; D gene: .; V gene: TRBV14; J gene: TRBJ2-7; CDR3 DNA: TGTGCCAGCAGCCCCGTGGCAGTCAGGACCGAGCAGTACTTC; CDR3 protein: CASSPVAVRTEQYF
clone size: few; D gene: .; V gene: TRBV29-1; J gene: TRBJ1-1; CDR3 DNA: TGCAGTGCAGGCGTCGGAATGAACACTGAAGCTTTCTTT; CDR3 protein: CSAGVGMNTEAFF
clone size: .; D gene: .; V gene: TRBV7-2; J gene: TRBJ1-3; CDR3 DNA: TGTGCCAGCAGCTCTGGCCCGATTGGGGGTTACTCTGGAAACACCATATATTTT; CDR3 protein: CASSSGPIGGYSGNTIYF
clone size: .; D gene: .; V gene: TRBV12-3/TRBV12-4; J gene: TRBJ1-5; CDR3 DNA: TGTGCCAGCAGTTTCTCAGGGGCGGGACAGCCCCAGCATTTT; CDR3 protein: CASSFSGAGQPQHF
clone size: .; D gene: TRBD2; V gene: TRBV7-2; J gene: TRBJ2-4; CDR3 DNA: TGTGCCAGCAGCCCCACGCTAGCGGGGGGAAACATTCAGTACTTC; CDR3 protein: CASSPTLAGGNIQYF
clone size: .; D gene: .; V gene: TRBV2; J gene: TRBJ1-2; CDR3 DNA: TGTGCCAGCACCCAGACGGGGGGCTTTGGCGAGGGCTACACCTTC; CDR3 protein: CASTQTGGFGEGYTF
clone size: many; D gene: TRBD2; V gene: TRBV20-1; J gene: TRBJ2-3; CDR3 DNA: TGCAGTGCTAGAGATCATCCAGCGGGATACACATCAGATACGCTGTATTTT; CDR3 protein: CSARDHPAGYTSDTLYF
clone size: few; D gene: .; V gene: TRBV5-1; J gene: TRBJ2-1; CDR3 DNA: TGCGCCAGCAGCTTGGGGATAGGGAATGAGCAGTTCTTC; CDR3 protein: CASSLGIGNEQFF
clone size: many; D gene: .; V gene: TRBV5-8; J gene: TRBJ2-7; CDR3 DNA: TGTGCCAGCAGCAACTACGAGCAGTACTTC; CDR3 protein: CASSNYEQYF
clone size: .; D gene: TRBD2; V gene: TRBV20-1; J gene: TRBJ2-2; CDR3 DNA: TGCAGTCCTAGAAGGGGCCCCGGGACTACGAACACCGGGGAGCTGTTTTTT; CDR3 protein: CSPRRGPGTTNTGELFF
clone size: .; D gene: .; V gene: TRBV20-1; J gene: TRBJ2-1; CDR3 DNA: TGCAGTGCTAGGGGGCTGAGGGGGAATGAGCAGTTCTTC; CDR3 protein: CSARGLRGNEQFF
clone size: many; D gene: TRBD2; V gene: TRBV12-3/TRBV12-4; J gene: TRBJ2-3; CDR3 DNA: TGTGCCAGCAGTTTGTCCGCGGGAGGGGCAGATACGCAGTATTTT; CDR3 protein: CASSLSAGGADTQYF
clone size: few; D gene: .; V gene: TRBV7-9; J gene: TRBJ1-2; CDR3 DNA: TGTGCCAGCAGCGCGGGGGATGGCTACACCTTC; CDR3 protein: CASSAGDGYTF
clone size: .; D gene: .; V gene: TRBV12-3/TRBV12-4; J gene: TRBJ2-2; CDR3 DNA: TGTGCCAGCAGTTCCCTCCAAAGGGACACCGGGGAGCTGTTTTTT; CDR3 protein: CASSSLQRDTGELFF
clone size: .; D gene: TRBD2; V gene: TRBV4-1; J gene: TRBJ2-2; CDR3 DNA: TGCGCCAGTAGCGGGAGGTCCGCCGGGGAGCTGTTTTTT; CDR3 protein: CASSGRSAGELFF
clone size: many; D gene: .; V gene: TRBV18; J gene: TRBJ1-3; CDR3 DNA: TGTGCCAGCTCACAGCCGCGGGACTCTGGAAACACCATATATTTT; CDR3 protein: CASSQPRDSGNTIYF
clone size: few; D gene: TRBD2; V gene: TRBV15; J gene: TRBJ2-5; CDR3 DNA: TGTGCCACCAGCACATTAGCGGGGGGGCCGGAGACCCAGTACTTC; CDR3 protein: CATSTLAGGPETQYF
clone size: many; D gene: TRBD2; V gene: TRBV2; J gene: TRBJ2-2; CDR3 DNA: TGTGCCAGCAACATCCAGGGACTAGCGGGAGTTCAGGGGGCCGGGGAGCTGTTTTTT; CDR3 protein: CASNIQGLAGVQGAGELFF
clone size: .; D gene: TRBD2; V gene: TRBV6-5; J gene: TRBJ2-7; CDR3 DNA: TGTGCCAGCAGTCGTTACGGGACTAGTGGTGGCTACGAGCAGTACTTC; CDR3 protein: CASSRYGTSGGYEQYF